Following are 20 T cell receptor beta chains from one sample sequenced in a study of regulatory T cells in long-lasting Graves disease (dated by TCRdb to the early 2020s). Interpreted using the paper, the time point label stands for: persistent/refractory GD, antithyroid drugs over 5 years with positive TRAb. RNA was extracted from PBMCs in TRIzol for both TCR sequencing and RNA sequencing. The protocol used for the library was multiplex PCR. Sequencing used an Illumina HiSeq 4000. CDR3 regions were amplified by Arm-PCR with iRepertoire HTBI primers to construct TCR beta libraries. Through fastp at Q25 and MiXCR, TCRdb rebuilt clones from the public reads, retaining in-frame beta chains. When rows share a CDR3 protein, they turn into one entry using the most common DNA and genes. The sample records approximately 400,000 distinct CDR3 sequences, 23% of which are singletons. The ten top clones hold about a quarter of the sample.

Here the sequenced sample was peripheral blood mononuclear cells (PBMCs), taken when the disease was refractory, from a patient treated with antithyroid drugs. These receptor sequences come from a female donor with Graves disease.

The CDR3 loop is CASSMGWAGELFF. The DNA of the CDR3 is TGTGCCAGTAGTATGGGGTGGGCCGGGGAGCTGTTTTTT. J is TRBJ2-2 and V is TRBV19; D gene ambiguous. V shed 3 bases and J shed 6 bases, with 8 bases lying between them. Germline V gives CDR1 LNHDA, CDR2 SQIVND (reference sequence). The CDR3 loop spans 13 amino acids.

The sample holds a few counts of this clonotype. This chain links TRBV19 with TRBJ1-2; tentative D call: TRBD1 (5 bases). V was shortened by 5 bases and J by 5 bases, with 18 bases between the two germline ends. The CDR3 has 15 residues. Germline loops: CDR1 LNHDA, CDR2 SQIVND (reference sequence). CDR3 region: CASSRALDSRYGYTF. Here the CDR3 DNA reads TGTGCCAGTAGTCGAGCACTCGACAGTCGATATGGCTACACCTTC.

The V gene is TRBV20-1, the J gene TRBJ2-6, with a possible D match to TRBD2 (6 bases). The CDR3 contains 17 residues. From germline, CDR1 is DFQATT and CDR2 SNEGSKA (reference sequence). Trimming pared 3 bases from V and 0 bases from J, leaving 15 bases between. The DNA of the CDR3 is TGCAGTGCTAGGAATAGGCGGGACCCCTCTGGGGCCAACGTCCTGACTTTC. Its translation is CSARNRRDPSGANVLTF.

This clonotype was counted a few times. The gene calls are TRBV5-8 and TRBJ2-2; D gene ambiguous. There are 14 residues in the CDR3. Trimming took off 2 bases at V and 6 bases at J, with 11 bases between the two ends. In germline, CDR1 is SGHTS, CDR2 YDEGEE. The CDR3 spells CASSLTTRPGELFF. DNA for the CDR3: TGTGCCAGCAGCTTAACTACTCGCCCCGGGGAGCTGTTTTTT.

The chain recombines TRBV9 with TRBJ2-5, with 8 bases that match TRBD2. CDR3 size: 13 residues. CDR1 and CDR2 from the germline V gene are SGDLS and YYNGEE. V shed 3 bases and J 5 bases; nucleotides not matched to a gene: 3. Here the CDR3 reads CASSDSGMETQYF. In nucleotides, the CDR3 is TGTGCCAGCAGCGATAGCGGGATGGAGACCCAGTACTTC. Based on the CDR3 plus reference TRBV9 and TRBJ2-5, the full variable domain is DSGVTQTPKHLITATGQRVTLRCSPRSGDLSVYWYQQSLDQGLQFLIQYYNGEERAKGNILERFSAQQFPDLHSELNLSSLELGDSALYFCASSDSGMETQYFGPGTRLLVL.

This clonotype was counted many times. This rearrangement joins TRBV12-3 or TRBV12-4 to TRBJ2-5; 8 nucleotides match TRBD2. The V and J ends lost 5 bases and 5 bases, in that order; junction bases with no gene match: 13. There are 16 residues in the CDR3. In DNA, the CDR3 is TGTGCCAGCAGTAAAGCGGGAGTGGAGGTTCGGGAGACCCAGTACTTC. Its protein product is CASSKAGVEVRETQYF.

The chain employs TRBV27 and TRBJ2-7, with D perhaps matching TRBD2 (6 bases). With 8 bases removed from V and 1 base from J, the gap between germline ends came to 15 bases. Germline V gives CDR1 MNHEY, CDR2 SMNVEV (reference sequence). CDR3 length: 14 residues. The CDR3 region is CASPPAGPSYEQYF. The DNA of the CDR3 is TGTGCCAGCCCCCCCGCGGGGCCGTCCTACGAGCAGTACTTC.

The chain's CDR3 is CAISESPTGDIQYF. The CDR3 DNA sequence: TGTGCCATCAGTGAGTCTCCGACAGGGGACATTCAGTACTTC. J is TRBJ2-4 and V is TRBV10-3, with 8 bases aligning to TRBD1. V was clipped by 0 bases and J by 8 bases; unmatched bases: 3. Per germline, CDR1 ENHRY and CDR2 SYGVKD. The CDR3 contains 14 residues.

In this sample, this clonotype turned up many times. The chain is built from TRBV11-2 and TRBJ2-2; TRBD2 matches 8 bases. Germline V gene sequence: CDR1 SGHAT, CDR2 FQNNGV. With V trimmed by 4 bases and J by 4 bases, 8 bases remained unmatched. The CDR3 runs to 16 residues. CDR3 amino acids: CASSSGLGDFTGELFF. The CDR3 DNA reads as TGTGCCAGCAGCTCGGGACTAGGGGACTTCACCGGGGAGCTGTTTTTT.

The sample holds many counts of this clonotype. The chain uses TRBV2 and TRBJ1-1; 9 bases fit TRBD1. The CDR3 spans 15 residues. In germline, CDR1 is SNHLY, CDR2 FYNNEI. V was pared by 2 bases and J by 1 base, with 2 bases of the junction left unmatched. This CDR3 is CASSERQGGNTEAFF. For the CDR3, the DNA is TGTGCCAGCAGTGAAAGACAGGGGGGGAACACTGAAGCTTTCTTT.

In this sample, this clonotype turned up many times. The chain joins TRBV10-3 to TRBJ2-5; the D gene is possibly TRBD2 (6 bases). V lost 2 bases and J 2 bases, leaving 12 bases between the germline ends. This CDR3 is 15 amino acids long. Germline V lookup: CDR1 ENHRY, CDR2 SYGVKD. The CDR3 region has the DNA TGTGCCATCAGTGAGATAAGGGGAGGACAAGAGACCCAGTACTTC. Amino acids: CAISEIRGGQETQYF.

This clonotype showed up just a few times. At one of its ends the junction is not consistent with the germline gene, which may arise from a read error. J is TRBJ1-3 and V is TRBV6-1; TRBD1 might be the D (5 bases). The CDR3 consists of 15 residues. CDR1 and CDR2 from the germline V gene are MNHNS and SASEGT. CDR3 region: CASSAEDSSGNTVYF. CDR3 in DNA: TGTGCCAGCAGTGCCGAAGACAGCTCTGGAAACACCGTATATTTT.

This clonotype was observed at least ten times. The chain links TRBV28 to TRBJ2-7; 10 nucleotides line up with TRBD2. Germline CDR1 is MDHEN and CDR2 is SYDVKM. V lost 6 bases, J lost 4 bases, and 12 bases stayed unmatched. The CDR3 runs 16 residues. The chain's CDR3 is CASSLGAGGPTYEQYF. The CDR3 nucleotides are TGTGCCAGCAGCCTCGGAGCGGGAGGGCCGACTTACGAGCAGTACTTC.

Only a few counts were recorded for this clonotype. The chain is built from TRBV19 and TRBJ1-1; maybe TRBD1 (5 bases). Trimming shortened V by 7 bases and J by 3 bases, and 21 bases separated the two germline ends. Germline V lookup: CDR1 LNHDA, CDR2 SQIVND (reference sequence). This CDR3 is built from 16 residues. CDR3 in DNA: TGTGCCAGTACCAGGAATACGGGGACCTCCCACACTGAAGCTTTCTTT. This translates into CASTRNTGTSHTEAFF.

This clonotype occurred many times. The J gene is TRBJ2-5, the V gene TRBV20-1, with a tentative D call TRBD1 (6 bases). V lost 4 bases and J 5 bases, leaving 14 bases between the germline ends. In germline, CDR1 is DFQATT, CDR2 SNEGSKA (reference sequence). CDR3 length equals 13 residues. The CDR3 is CSATGTTSETQYF. DNA of the CDR3: TGCAGTGCTACCGGGACAACGAGTGAGACCCAGTACTTC.

This clonotype was seen a handful of times. The chain has TRBV2 and TRBJ2-6; no firm D call. Trimming left V 5 bases short and J 0 bases short, with 11 bases between. This CDR3 contains 16 residues. The germline CDR1 and CDR2 sequences are SNHLY and FYNNEI. The chain's CDR3 is CASSPPPGSGANVLTF. Written as DNA, the CDR3 is TGTGCCAGCAGTCCCCCTCCCGGCTCTGGGGCCAACGTCCTGACTTTC.

This clonotype appeared many times. The chain is built from TRBV5-1 and TRBJ2-7; D unclear. The CDR3 consists of 13 residues. V was shortened by 3 bases and J by 4 bases, with 11 bases between the two germline ends. The germline V gene encodes CDR1 SGHRS and CDR2 YFSETQ. CDR3 protein: CASSSRLGYEQYF. CDR3 nucleotide sequence: TGCGCCAGCAGCTCCAGGCTGGGGTACGAGCAGTACTTC.

This clonotype was seen only a few times. This rearrangement joins TRBV27 to TRBJ2-5; 8 bases are a match to TRBD1. This CDR3 is 14 amino acids long. J lost 5 bases, V lost 4 bases, and 6 bases had no gene match. Per germline, CDR1 MNHEY and CDR2 SMNVEV (reference sequence). This CDR3 is CASSSPDRVETQYF. The CDR3 DNA reads TGTGCCAGCAGTTCCCCGGACAGGGTGGAGACCCAGTACTTC.

V gene TRBV28 combines with J gene TRBJ2-7; 8 positions match TRBD2. J gave up 9 bases and V 6 bases, and 16 bases lay outside the gene matches. The CDR3 spans 15 residues. Germline CDR1 reads MDHEN; CDR2 reads SYDVKM. The CDR3 loop is CASSRPGQLAGSQYF. The CDR3 DNA reads TGTGCCAGCAGCAGGCCCGGTCAATTAGCGGGGTCGCAGTACTTC.

V and J are TRBV20-1 and TRBJ2-7; 8 bases agree with TRBD2. Losses at the gene ends were 3 bases for V and 5 bases for J; bases not matched to a gene: 9. CDR3 length: 14 amino acids. CDR1 and CDR2 from the germline V gene are DFQATT and SNEGSKA (reference sequence). CDR3: CSARTSESLDEQYF. The CDR3 bases are TGCAGTGCTAGGACTAGCGAGTCCCTGGACGAGCAGTACTTC.